The 26 T cell receptor beta chains below all came from one sample that was sequenced in a study of T cell repertoires in ileal Crohn's disease. Method: immunoSEQ multiplex PCR; TCRdb's copy keeps in-frame clones and lacks some. The table includes some 6,700 clones, 83% detected once. The sample comprised ileal tissue. These receptors all come from an adult with Crohn's disease.

The genes are TRBV11-2 and TRBJ2-7; TRBD1 agrees at 8 bases. Germline assignment: CDR1 SGHAT and CDR2 FQNNGV. CDR3 length equals 16 residues. Trimming removed 0 bases from V and 3 bases from J; junction bases left unmatched: 7. The CDR3 reads CASSLDSGTGSYEQYF. The CDR3 DNA sequence: TGTGCCAGCAGCTTAGATTCGGGGACAGGAAGCTACGAGCAGTACTTC. Variable domain in full (rest from reference TRBV11-2 and TRBJ2-7): EAGVAQSPRYKIIEKRQSVAFWCNPISGHATLYWYQQILGQGPKLLIQFQNNGVVDDSQLPKDRFSAERLKGVDSTLKIQPAKLEDSAVYLCASSLDSGTGSYEQYFGPGTRLTVT.

The chain employs TRBV19 and TRBJ1-2, with 7 positions matching TRBD1. This CDR3 contains 16 residues. The germline V gene has CDR1 LNHDA and CDR2 SQIVND (reference sequence). The V and J ends lost 7 bases and 2 bases, in that order; junction bases with no gene match: 13. The CDR3 loop reads CASTEGQDFYNYGYTF. CDR3 nucleotides: TGTGCCAGTACGGAAGGACAGGACTTCTACAACTATGGCTACACCTTC.

This clone was counted once. V is TRBV6-1 and J is TRBJ2-7; TRBD1 is a possible D gene (5 bases). Germline V gene sequence: CDR1 MNHNS, CDR2 SASEGT. The CDR3 runs to 12 residues. V lost 7 bases and J lost 7, with 14 bases in between. The CDR3 reads CASNGQGLEQYF. In DNA, the CDR3 is TGTGCCAGCAACGGGCAGGGTCTAGAGCAGTACTTC.

This sequence joins TRBV2 and TRBJ1-5; 7 bases are a match to TRBD1. Germline V CDR1 and CDR2: SNHLY, FYNNEI. V trimming: 6 bases; J trimming: 2 bases; junction bases outside the gene matches: 4. This CDR3 has 14 amino acids. CDR3 bases: TGTGCCAGCAGGACAGACAGGGGCAATCAGCCCCAGCATTTT. Amino acid sequence: CASRTDRGNQPQHF.

This sequence joins TRBV28 and TRBJ2-7; 10 bases are a match to TRBD2. This CDR3 contains 13 residues. Germline CDR1 is MDHEN and CDR2 is SYDVKM. V gave up 6 bases and J gave up 6 bases; unmatched junction bases: 5. This CDR3 is CASRRAGGAEQYF. In DNA, the CDR3 is TGTGCCAGCAGAAGAGCGGGAGGGGCCGAGCAGTACTTC.

This clone was seen only once. This chain joins TRBV7-3 and TRBJ2-7; 12 nucleotides line up with TRBD2. CDR3 length: 19 amino acids. After removal of 6 bases from V and 0 bases from J, the junction contained 15 bases not matched to a gene. In germline, CDR1 is SGHTA, CDR2 FQGTGA. DNA for the CDR3: TGTGCCAGCAGACTCCCCTTTCCTAGCGGGAGGGGTTCCTCCTACGAGCAGTACTTC. Encoded protein: CASRLPFPSGRGSSYEQYF. The variable domain in full, completed from reference TRBV7-3 and TRBJ2-7, reads GAGVSQTPSNKVTEKGKYVELRCDPISGHTALYWYRQSLGQGPEFLIYFQGTGAADDSGLPNDRFFAVRPEGSVSTLKIQRTERGDSAVYLCASRLPFPSGRGSSYEQYFGPGTRLTVT.

V usage is TRBV15 and J usage is TRBJ2-1, with 10 positions matching TRBD2. J was trimmed by 3 bases and V by 0 bases; bases with no gene match: 2. The CDR3 is made up of 16 amino acids. Germline-derived CDR1 and CDR2 are LNHNV and YYDKDF (reference sequence). The CDR3 spells CATSRELAGVYNEQFF. The CDR3 region has the DNA TGTGCCACCAGCAGAGAGCTAGCGGGAGTCTACAATGAGCAGTTCTTC.

This sequence joins TRBV30 and TRBJ2-1; 8 bases map to TRBD2. The CDR3 is made up of 15 amino acids. The V gene's germline CDR1 is GTSNPN and CDR2 SVGIG (reference sequence). The V segment lost 5 bases and the J segment 2 bases; nucleotides outside the gene matches: 8. Here the CDR3 reads CAWGRETSAYNEQFF. The CDR3 nucleotides are TGTGCCTGGGGGCGGGAGACTAGCGCCTACAATGAGCAGTTCTTC.

This rearrangement joins TRBV7-3 to TRBJ2-1; 7 nucleotides match TRBD2. With 5 bases clipped from V and 3 bases from J, the junction kept 7 bases outside the gene matches. Per germline, CDR1 SGHTA and CDR2 FQGTGA. The CDR3 runs to 15 residues. The DNA for the CDR3 is TGTGCCAGCAGCCAGGACGGACTAGTCTACAATGAGCAGTTCTTC. This encodes CASSQDGLVYNEQFF.

The table lists this clone with a few counts. J is TRBJ1-1 and V is TRBV6-1, with D perhaps matching TRBD1 (6 bases). V lost 7 bases to trimming and J lost 4 bases, with 13 bases between them. This CDR3 contains 13 residues. Germline V gene data show CDR1 as MNHNS and CDR2 as SASEGT. CDR3 in DNA: TGTGCCAGCAACAAACAGGGTAGCACTGAAGCTTTCTTT. This gives the protein CASNKQGSTEAFF.

V usage is TRBV6-5 and J usage is TRBJ1-5; possible D gene TRBD1, 5 bases. The V end was cut by 5 bases, the J end by 4 bases, with 9 bases between. Germline lookup yields CDR1 MNHEY and CDR2 SVGAGI. The CDR3 is made up of 13 amino acids. The CDR3 nucleotides are TGTGCCAGCAGTAGTCGGGGGAATCAGCCCCAGCATTTT. It encodes CASSSRGNQPQHF.

The chain joins TRBV5-4 to TRBJ1-2; perhaps TRBD1 as D (6 bases). The CDR3 runs to 15 residues. Looked up from germline, CDR1 is SGHNT and CDR2 is YYREEE (reference sequence). Trimming took 4 bases from V and 9 from J, leaving 22 bases between them. The CDR3 spells CASSVATGTLGSYTF. CDR3 DNA: TGTGCCAGCAGCGTCGCGACAGGCACCTTAGGTAGCTACACCTTC.

CDR3 in amino acids: CATSRARGTGNTIYF. The CDR3 DNA reads TGTGCCACCAGCAGAGCACGGGGAACCGGAAACACCATATATTTT. The chain has TRBV15 and TRBJ1-3; D unresolved. Germline assignment: CDR1 LNHNV and CDR2 YYDKDF (reference sequence). V was clipped by 1 base and J by 4 bases, with 11 bases between them. This CDR3 is 15 amino acids long.

The chain couples TRBV7-6 to TRBJ1-4; D is possibly TRBD1 (6 bases). CDR3 length: 16 amino acids. V was cut by 0 bases and J by 7 bases, with 15 bases left in between. Germline V lookup: CDR1 SGHVS, CDR2 FNYEAQ. CDR3 sequence: CASSLAQGTGGEKLFF. As DNA, the CDR3 is TGTGCCAGCAGCTTAGCGCAGGGGACGGGAGGTGAAAAACTGTTTTTT.

V is TRBV18 and J is TRBJ1-5, with 12 bases aligning to TRBD1. This CDR3 comprises 21 residues. Germline V gives CDR1 KGHSH, CDR2 LQKENI. The V segment lost 3 bases and the J segment 0 bases; nucleotides outside the gene matches: 15. The CDR3 loop reads CASSPGNSGTGGFYSNQPQHF. The CDR3 coding sequence is TGTGCCAGCTCACCGGGCAACTCCGGGACAGGGGGCTTTTATAGCAATCAGCCCCAGCATTTT. Combining the CDR3 with reference TRBV18 and TRBJ1-5 gives the whole variable domain NAGVMQNPRHLVRRRGQEARLRCSPMKGHSHVYWYRQLPEEGLKFMVYLQKENIIDESGMPKERFSAEFPKEGPSILRIQQVVRGDSAAYFCASSPGNSGTGGFYSNQPQHFGDGTRLSIL.

V and J are TRBV18 and TRBJ1-5; possibly TRBD1 for D (5 bases). V was pared by 2 bases and J by 0 bases, with 14 bases between. Germline CDR1 reads KGHSH; CDR2 reads LQKENI. CDR3 size: 17 residues. This CDR3 reads CASSPSGLDYSNQPQHF. The DNA of the CDR3 is TGTGCCAGCTCACCATCAGGGCTCGATTATAGCAATCAGCCCCAGCATTTT.

This clone appeared once. The CDR3 region is CASNAGGAGNEQFF. CDR3 coding DNA: TGCGCTTCAAACGCGGGGGGGGCGGGCAATGAGCAGTTCTTC. The rearrangement links TRBV5-1 to TRBJ2-1, with TRBD2 matching over 9 bases. The CDR3 sequence is 14 residues long. Germline CDR1 reads SGHRS; CDR2 reads YFSETQ.

The chain couples TRBV5-4 to TRBJ2-7, with 9 nucleotides matching TRBD1. V trimming: 4 bases; J trimming: 6 bases; junction bases outside the gene matches: 8. This CDR3 is built from 14 residues. The V gene's germline CDR1 is SGHNT and CDR2 YYREEE (reference sequence). CDR3 amino acids: CASSPGTGMIEQYF. CDR3 nucleotides: TGTGCCAGCAGCCCCGGGACAGGGATGATCGAGCAGTACTTC.

The J gene is TRBJ2-2, the V gene TRBV27; the match to TRBD1 covers 9 bases. Unmatched junction bases numbered 17, after V lost 8 bases and J lost 1 base. Germline V gene data show CDR1 as MNHEY and CDR2 as SMNVEV (reference sequence). This CDR3 is built from 19 residues. This chain's CDR3 is CASLTLRGQGNLNTGELFF. The CDR3 DNA reads TGTGCCAGCCTGACCCTCCGGGGACAGGGAAACTTGAACACCGGGGAGCTGTTTTTT.

This chain connects TRBV4-2 to TRBJ2-1; 7 nucleotides agree with TRBD1. The CDR3 extends over 15 amino acids. J was trimmed by 7 bases and V by 0 bases; bases with no gene match: 6. Germline V gene data show CDR1 as LGHNA and CDR2 as YNFKEQ. The CDR3 DNA reads as TGTGCCAGCAGCCAAGATCCCATGACAGGGAATGAGCAGTTCTTC. Protein product: CASSQDPMTGNEQFF.

V usage is TRBV6-1 and J usage is TRBJ1-1, with TRBD1 identical over 11 bases. CDR3 length: 14 amino acids. After removal of 5 bases from V and 6 bases from J, the junction contained 5 bases not matched to a gene. Germline-derived CDR1 and CDR2 are MNHNS and SASEGT. DNA of the CDR3: TGTGCCAGCAGTCCGGACAGGGGGCTTGCTGAAGCTTTCTTT. It specifies CASSPDRGLAEAFF.

The J gene is TRBJ2-1, the V gene TRBV15; TRBD2 aligns across 15 bases. CDR1 is LNHNV, CDR2 YYDKDF, per germline (reference sequence). The CDR3 loop spans 18 amino acids. Germline trimming cut 1 base from V and 5 bases from J; bases unmatched to any gene: 6. The CDR3 DNA sequence: TGTGCCACCAGCAGAGGGACTAGCGGGAGGGCCCTCGACAATGAGCAGTTCTTC. Translation gives CATSRGTSGRALDNEQFF.

The chain uses TRBV6-6 and TRBJ2-5, with D possibly matching TRBD1 (6 bases). Germline V gives CDR1 MNHNY, CDR2 SVGAGI (reference sequence). The CDR3 covers 15 residues. Trimming removed 2 bases at V and 5 bases at J, with 15 bases between. CDR3 nucleotides: TGTGCCAGCAGTTACGGGGGCATAGGGTGGGAGACCCAGTACTTC. Translated: CASSYGGIGWETQYF.

The V call is TRBV28, the J call TRBJ2-5, with TRBD1 identical over 7 bases. The ends lost 10 bases at V and 4 bases at J; junction bases unmatched: 6. The germline CDR1 and CDR2 sequences are MDHEN and SYDVKM. This CDR3 has 12 amino acids. The CDR3 sequence is CATTGAAETQYF. In DNA, the CDR3 is TGTGCCACCACAGGGGCGGCAGAGACCCAGTACTTC.

The V and J genes are TRBV5-4 and TRBJ2-5; D remains ambiguous. Trimming stripped 3 bases from V and 5 bases from J, with 11 bases between. This CDR3 region has 13 residues. Germline V gives CDR1 SGHNT, CDR2 YYREEE (reference sequence). CDR3 DNA sequence: TGTGCCAGCAGCTCCGGCCCGAGGGAGACCCAGTACTTC. Amino acid sequence: CASSSGPRETQYF. The whole variable domain, remainder taken from reference TRBV5-4 and TRBJ2-5, is ETGVTQSPTHLIKTRGQQVTLRCSSQSGHNTVSWYQQALGQGPQFIFQYYREEENGRGNFPPRFSGLQFPNYSSELNVNALELDDSALYLCASSSGPRETQYFGPGTRLLVL.

The chain links TRBV19 to TRBJ2-1; TRBD1 matches at 8 bases. The CDR3 spans 15 residues. V shed 6 bases and J 4 bases; nucleotides not matched to a gene: 8. From germline, CDR1 is LNHDA and CDR2 SQIVND (reference sequence). The CDR3 loop is CASSPRTGTYNEQFF. The CDR3 DNA sequence: TGTGCCAGTAGCCCCCGGACAGGGACGTACAATGAGCAGTTCTTC.